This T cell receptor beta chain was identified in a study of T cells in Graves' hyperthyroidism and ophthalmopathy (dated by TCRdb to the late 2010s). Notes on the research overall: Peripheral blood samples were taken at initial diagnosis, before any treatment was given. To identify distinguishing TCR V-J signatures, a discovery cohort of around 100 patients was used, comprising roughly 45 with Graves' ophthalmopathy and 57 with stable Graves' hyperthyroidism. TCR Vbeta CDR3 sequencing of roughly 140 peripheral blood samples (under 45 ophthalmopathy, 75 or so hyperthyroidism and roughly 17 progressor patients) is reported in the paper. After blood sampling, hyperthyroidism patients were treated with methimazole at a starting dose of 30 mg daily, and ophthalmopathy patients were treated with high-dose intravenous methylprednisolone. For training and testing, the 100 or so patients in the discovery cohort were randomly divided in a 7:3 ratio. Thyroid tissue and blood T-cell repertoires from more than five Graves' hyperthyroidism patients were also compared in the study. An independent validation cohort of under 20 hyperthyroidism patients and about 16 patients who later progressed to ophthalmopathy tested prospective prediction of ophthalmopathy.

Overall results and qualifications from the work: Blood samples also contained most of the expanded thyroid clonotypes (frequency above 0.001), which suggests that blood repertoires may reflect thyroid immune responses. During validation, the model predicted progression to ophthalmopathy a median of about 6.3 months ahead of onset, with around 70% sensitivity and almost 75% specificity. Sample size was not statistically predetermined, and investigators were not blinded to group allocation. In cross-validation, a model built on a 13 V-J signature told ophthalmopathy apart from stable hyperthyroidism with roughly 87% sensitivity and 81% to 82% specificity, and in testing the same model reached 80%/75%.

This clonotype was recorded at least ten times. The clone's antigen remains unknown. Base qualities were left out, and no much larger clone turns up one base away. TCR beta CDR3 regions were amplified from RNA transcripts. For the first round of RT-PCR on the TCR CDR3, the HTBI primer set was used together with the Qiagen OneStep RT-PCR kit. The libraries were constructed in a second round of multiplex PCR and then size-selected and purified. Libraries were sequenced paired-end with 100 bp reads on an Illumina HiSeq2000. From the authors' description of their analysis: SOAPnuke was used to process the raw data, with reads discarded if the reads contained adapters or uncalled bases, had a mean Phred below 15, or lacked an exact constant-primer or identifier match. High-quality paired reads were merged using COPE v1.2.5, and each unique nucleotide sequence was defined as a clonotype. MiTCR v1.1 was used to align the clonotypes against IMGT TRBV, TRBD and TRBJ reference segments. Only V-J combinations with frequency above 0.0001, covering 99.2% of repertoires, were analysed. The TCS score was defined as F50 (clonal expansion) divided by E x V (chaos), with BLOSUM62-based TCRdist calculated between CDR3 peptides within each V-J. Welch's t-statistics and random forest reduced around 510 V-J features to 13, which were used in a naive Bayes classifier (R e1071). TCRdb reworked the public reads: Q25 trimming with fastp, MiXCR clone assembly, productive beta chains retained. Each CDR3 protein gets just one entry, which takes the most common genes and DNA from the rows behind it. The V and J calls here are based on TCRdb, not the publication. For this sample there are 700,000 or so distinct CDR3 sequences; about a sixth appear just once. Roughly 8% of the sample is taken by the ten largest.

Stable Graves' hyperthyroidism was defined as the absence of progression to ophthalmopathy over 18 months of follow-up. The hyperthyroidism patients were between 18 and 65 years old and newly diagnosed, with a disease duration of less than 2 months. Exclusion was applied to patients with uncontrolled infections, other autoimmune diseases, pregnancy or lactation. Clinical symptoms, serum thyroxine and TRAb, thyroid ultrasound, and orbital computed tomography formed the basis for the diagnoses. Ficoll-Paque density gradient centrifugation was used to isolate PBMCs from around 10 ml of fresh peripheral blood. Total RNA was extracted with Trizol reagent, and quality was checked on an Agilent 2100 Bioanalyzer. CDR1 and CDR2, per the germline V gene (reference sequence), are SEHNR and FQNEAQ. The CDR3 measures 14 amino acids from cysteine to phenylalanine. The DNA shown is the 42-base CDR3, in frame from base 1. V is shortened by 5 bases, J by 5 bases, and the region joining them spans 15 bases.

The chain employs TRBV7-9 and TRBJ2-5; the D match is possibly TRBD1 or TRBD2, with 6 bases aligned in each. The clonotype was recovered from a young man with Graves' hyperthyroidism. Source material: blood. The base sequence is TGTGCCAGCAGCCCGAGGGGGGAAAAGGAGACCCAGTACTTC. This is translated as CASSPRGEKETQYF.